This T cell receptor beta chain originates from a study of blood T cell repertoires in COVID-19. Study overall: The study drew acute and convalescent COVID-19 samples from the United States, Italy and Spain. PBMCs, B-cell-depleted T cells, or T cells provided the cDNA or gDNA that made up the material.

The germline V gene has CDR1 MNHEY and CDR2 SVGEGT. Trimming stripped 6 bases from V and 0 bases from J, with 12 bases between. The CDR3 sequence is 16 residues long. Methods used by the authors: Amplification with reference gene primers provided the estimates of nucleated cell counts. The table came from immunoSEQ multiplex PCR; TCRdb's copy has only in-frame clones and leaves some out. V and J calls and clone size are copied from that table; D and trimming were computed from the DNA. Among roughly 26,000 clones listed, more than 85% were seen once. Sequences were obtained from peripheral blood. The source is a human donor in a cohort sampled during active COVID-19. V usage is TRBV6-2 or TRBV6-3 and J usage is TRBJ1-6; D unclear. CDR3 in DNA: TGTGCCAGCAGCTCCGAAGGGAGCTCCTATAATTCACCCCTCCACTTT. Translation: CASSSEGSSYNSPLHF.